This T cell receptor beta chain came from a study of technical replicates of blood from several donors. TCRdb keeps only in-frame clones here, not all; method: immunoSEQ multiplex PCR. Among approximately 76,000 clones listed, around 97% were seen once. Germline V gene lookup returns CDR1 MDHEN and CDR2 SYDVKM. V lost 6 bases, J lost 6 bases, and 17 bases lay in between. The CDR3 covers 14 residues. The sequenced material came from T cells isolated from PBMCs. The V call is TRBV28, the J call TRBJ1-1, with D perhaps TRBD1 (5 bases). This sequence was found in a human donor in good health. This chain's CDR3 is CASSQPRVVPEAFF. Here the CDR3 DNA reads TGTGCCAGCAGCCAACCCAGGGTTGTGCCTGAAGCTTTCTTT.